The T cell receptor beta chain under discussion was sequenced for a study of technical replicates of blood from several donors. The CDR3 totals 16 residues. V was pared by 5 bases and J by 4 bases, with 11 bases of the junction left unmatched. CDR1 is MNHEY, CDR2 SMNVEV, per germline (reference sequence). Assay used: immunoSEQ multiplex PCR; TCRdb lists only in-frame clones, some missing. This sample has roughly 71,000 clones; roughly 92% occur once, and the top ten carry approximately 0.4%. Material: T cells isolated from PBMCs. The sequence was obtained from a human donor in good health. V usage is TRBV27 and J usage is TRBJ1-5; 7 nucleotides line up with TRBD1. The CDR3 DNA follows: TGTGCCAGCAGTCCAGGGACAGTCAAGGAGAATCAGCCCCAGCATTTT. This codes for CASSPGTVKENQPQHF.